These 9 T cell receptor beta chains share one sample of origin, sequenced in a study of blood T cell repertoires in COVID-19. Sequencing used immunoSEQ multiplex PCR; TCRdb keeps in-frame clones, though not all of them. The sample consists of approximately 210,000 clones, 92% of them appearing once. The source material was peripheral blood. The source of these receptors is a man aged 25 to 40 with acute or convalescent COVID-19.

The rearrangement joins TRBV7-6 to TRBJ2-7; D not certain. The CDR3 extends over 16 amino acids. Germline CDR1 is SGHVS and CDR2 is FNYEAQ. V was shortened by 1 base and J by 7 bases, with 20 bases between the two germline ends. CDR3 coding DNA: TGTGCCAGCAGCTTAGTAGGATCTTCGGGTTCGGTTGAGCAGTACTTC. Translation: CASSLVGSSGSVEQYF.

Turning to this clone: Different DNA sequences within this sample yield the same CDR3. The genes are TRBV15 and TRBJ2-5; 7 positions match TRBD2. This CDR3 contains 12 residues. The germline V gene has CDR1 LNHNV and CDR2 YYDKDF (reference sequence). Germline trimming cut 3 bases from V and 5 bases from J; bases unmatched to any gene: 0. In DNA form, the CDR3 reads TGTGCCACCAGCAGGGGGGGGGAGACCCAGTACTTC. Its translation is CATSRGGETQYF.

The chain uses TRBV7-9 and TRBJ2-7, with 7 bases that match TRBD2. The germline gives CDR1 SEHNR, CDR2 FQNEAQ (reference sequence). Unmatched junction bases numbered 10, after V lost 5 bases and J lost 0 bases. This CDR3 spans 16 amino acids. The CDR3 DNA reads as TGTGCCAGCAGCCCGACTGGGGGGGATGGCTCCTACGAGCAGTACTTC. Translation: CASSPTGGDGSYEQYF.

This clone was seen only a few times. The chain employs TRBV6-5 and TRBJ2-3, with D uncertain. Germline values: CDR1 MNHEY, CDR2 SVGAGI. The CDR3 is made up of 16 amino acids. V lost 3 bases to trimming and J lost 0 bases, with 13 bases between them. The CDR3 loop reads CASSYRRLGSTDTQYF. CDR3 bases: TGTGCCAGCAGTTATAGGCGGCTCGGAAGCACAGATACGCAGTATTTT.

The rearrangement uses TRBV7-9 and TRBJ1-4; the D is unclear. V lost 2 bases, J lost 7 bases, and 14 bases lay in between. The CDR3 consists of 15 residues. Germline-derived CDR1 and CDR2 are SEHNR and FQNEAQ (reference sequence). This CDR3 is CASSLSPPGFEKLFF. For the CDR3, the DNA is TGTGCCAGCAGCTTATCCCCGCCCGGGTTTGAAAAACTGTTTTTT.

The V and J genes are TRBV3-1 (or the pseudogene TRBV3-2) and TRBJ2-5; 9 bases match TRBD2. After removal of 2 bases from V and 0 bases from J, the junction contained 4 bases not matched to a gene. This CDR3 region has 16 residues. Germline-derived CDR1 and CDR2 are LGHDT and YNNKEL (reference sequence). CDR3 sequence reads: CASSQTAGGYQETQYF. The CDR3 DNA reads TGTGCCAGCAGCCAAACAGCGGGAGGATACCAAGAGACCCAGTACTTC.

The V gene is TRBV9, the J gene TRBJ2-3, with D possibly matching TRBD2 (6 bases). V was pared by 0 bases and J by 2 bases, with 10 bases between. The V gene's germline CDR1 is SGDLS and CDR2 YYNGEE. This CDR3 comprises 15 residues. In DNA, the CDR3 is TGTGCCAGCAGCGTAGTGCGGGGCCCCACAGATACGCAGTATTTT. It encodes CASSVVRGPTDTQYF. The variable domain in full, completed from reference TRBV9 and TRBJ2-3, reads DSGVTQTPKHLITATGQRVTLRCSPRSGDLSVYWYQQSLDQGLQFLIQYYNGEERAKGNILERFSAQQFPDLHSELNLSSLELGDSALYFCASSVVRGPTDTQYFGPGTRLTVL.

About this clone itself: Its ends do not fully match the called genes, so a read error is possible. The V call is TRBV7-7, the J call TRBJ2-5, with TRBD2 matching 9 bases. The CDR3 is 16 amino acids. Germline V gene data show CDR1 as SSHAT and CDR2 as FNYEAQ (reference sequence). CDR3 in amino acids: CASSLSGGQIVETQYF. CDR3 DNA sequence: TGTGCTAGCAGCCTCAGCGGGGGGCAAATTGTAGAGACCCAGTACTTC.

The chain has TRBV7-8 and TRBJ2-7; possibly TRBD2 for D (7 bases). V was trimmed by 4 bases and J by 2 bases, leaving 18 bases between them. The CDR3 is 16 amino acids. Germline V CDR1 and CDR2: SGHVS, FQNEAQ. In DNA form, the CDR3 reads TGTGCCAGCAGCTACTCGGACAGCCGGGGGGCCTACGAGCAGTACTTC. This translates into CASSYSDSRGAYEQYF.